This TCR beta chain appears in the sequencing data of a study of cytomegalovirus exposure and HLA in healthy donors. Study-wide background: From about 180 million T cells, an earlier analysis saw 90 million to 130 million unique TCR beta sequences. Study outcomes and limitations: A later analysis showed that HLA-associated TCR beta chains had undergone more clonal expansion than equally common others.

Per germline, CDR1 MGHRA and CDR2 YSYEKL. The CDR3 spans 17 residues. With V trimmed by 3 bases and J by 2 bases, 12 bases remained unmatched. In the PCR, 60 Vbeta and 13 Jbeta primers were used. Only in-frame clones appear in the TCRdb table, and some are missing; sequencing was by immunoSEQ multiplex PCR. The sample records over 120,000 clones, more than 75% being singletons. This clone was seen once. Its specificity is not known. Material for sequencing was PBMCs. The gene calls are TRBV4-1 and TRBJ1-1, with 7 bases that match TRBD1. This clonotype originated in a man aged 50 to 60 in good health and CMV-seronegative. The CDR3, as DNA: TGCGCCAGCAGCCATTCCGACAGGGCCTCTCTCAACACTGAAGCTTTCTTT. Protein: CASSHSDRASLNTEAFF.